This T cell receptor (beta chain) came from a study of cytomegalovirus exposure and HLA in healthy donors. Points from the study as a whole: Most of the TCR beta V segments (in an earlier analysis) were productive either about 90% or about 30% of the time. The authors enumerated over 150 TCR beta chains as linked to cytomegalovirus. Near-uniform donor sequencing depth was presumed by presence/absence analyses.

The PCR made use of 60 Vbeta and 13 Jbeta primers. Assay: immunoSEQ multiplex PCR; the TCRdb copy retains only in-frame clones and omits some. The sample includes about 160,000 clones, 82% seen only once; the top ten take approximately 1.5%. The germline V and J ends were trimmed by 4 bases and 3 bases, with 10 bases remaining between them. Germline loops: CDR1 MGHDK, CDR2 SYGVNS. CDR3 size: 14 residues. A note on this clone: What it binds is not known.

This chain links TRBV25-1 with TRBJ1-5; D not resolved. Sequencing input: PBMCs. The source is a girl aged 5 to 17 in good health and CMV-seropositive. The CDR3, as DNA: TGTGCCAGCAGTGCCAGTACGTACAATCAGCCCCAGCATTTT. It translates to CASSASTYNQPQHF.